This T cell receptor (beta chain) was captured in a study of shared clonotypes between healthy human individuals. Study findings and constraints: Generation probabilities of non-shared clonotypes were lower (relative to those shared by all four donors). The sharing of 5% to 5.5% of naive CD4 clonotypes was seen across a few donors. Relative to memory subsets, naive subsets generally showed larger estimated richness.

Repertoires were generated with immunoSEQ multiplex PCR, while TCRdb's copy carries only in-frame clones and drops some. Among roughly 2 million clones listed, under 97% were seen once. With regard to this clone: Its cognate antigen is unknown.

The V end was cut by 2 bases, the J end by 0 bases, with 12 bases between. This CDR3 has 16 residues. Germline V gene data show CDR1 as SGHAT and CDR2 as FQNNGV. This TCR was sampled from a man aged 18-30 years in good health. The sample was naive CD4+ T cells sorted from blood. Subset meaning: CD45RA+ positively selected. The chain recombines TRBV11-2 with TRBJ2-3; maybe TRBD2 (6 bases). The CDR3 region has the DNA TGTGCCAGCAGCTTACGGGAGACCCTAAGCACAGATACGCAGTATTTT. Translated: CASSLRETLSTDTQYF.